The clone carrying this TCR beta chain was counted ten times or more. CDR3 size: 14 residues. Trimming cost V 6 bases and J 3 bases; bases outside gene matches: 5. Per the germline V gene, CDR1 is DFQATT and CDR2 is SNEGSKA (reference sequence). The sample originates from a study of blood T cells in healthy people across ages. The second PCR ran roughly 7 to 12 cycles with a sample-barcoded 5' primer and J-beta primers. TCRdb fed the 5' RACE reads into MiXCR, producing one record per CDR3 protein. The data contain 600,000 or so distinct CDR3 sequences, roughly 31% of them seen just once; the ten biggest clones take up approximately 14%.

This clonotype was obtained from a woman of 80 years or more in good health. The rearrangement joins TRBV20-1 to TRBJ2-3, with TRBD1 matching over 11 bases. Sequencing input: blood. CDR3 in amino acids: CSAIGTGGTDTQYF. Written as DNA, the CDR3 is TGCAGTGCCATTGGGACAGGGGGAACAGATACGCAGTATTTT.